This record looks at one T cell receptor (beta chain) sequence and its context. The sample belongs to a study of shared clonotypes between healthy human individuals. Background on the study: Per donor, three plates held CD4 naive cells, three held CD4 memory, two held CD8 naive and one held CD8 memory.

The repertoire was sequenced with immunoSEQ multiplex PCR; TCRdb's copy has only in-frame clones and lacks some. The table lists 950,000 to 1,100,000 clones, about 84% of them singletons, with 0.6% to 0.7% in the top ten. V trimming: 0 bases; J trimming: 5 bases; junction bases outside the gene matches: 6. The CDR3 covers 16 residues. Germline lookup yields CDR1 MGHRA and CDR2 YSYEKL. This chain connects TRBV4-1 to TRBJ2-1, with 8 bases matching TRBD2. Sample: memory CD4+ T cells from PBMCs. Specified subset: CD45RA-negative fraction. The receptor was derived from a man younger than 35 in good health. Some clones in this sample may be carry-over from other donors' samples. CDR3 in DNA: TGCGCCAGCAGCCAAGATCCCAGCGGGAGTCACAATGAGCAGTTCTTC. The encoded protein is CASSQDPSGSHNEQFF.